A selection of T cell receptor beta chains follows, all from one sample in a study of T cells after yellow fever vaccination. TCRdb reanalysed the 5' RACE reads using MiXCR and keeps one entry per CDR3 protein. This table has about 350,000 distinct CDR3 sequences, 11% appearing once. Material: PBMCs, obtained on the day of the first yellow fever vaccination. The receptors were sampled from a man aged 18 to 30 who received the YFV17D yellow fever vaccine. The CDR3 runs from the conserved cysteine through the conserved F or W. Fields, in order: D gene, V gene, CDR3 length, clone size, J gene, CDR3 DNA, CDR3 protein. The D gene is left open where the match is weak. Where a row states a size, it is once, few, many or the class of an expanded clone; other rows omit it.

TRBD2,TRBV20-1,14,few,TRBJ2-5,TGCAGTGCCCCGCGGGAGAGGGGCCTCCAGACCCAGTACTTC,CSAPRERGLQTQYF
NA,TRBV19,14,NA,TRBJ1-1,TGTGCCAGTAGCAAAGCCCAGGGGAAGACTGAAGCTTTCTTT,CASSKAQGKTEAFF
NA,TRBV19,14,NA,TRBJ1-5,TGTGCCAGTAGTATAACTGGGGTCGGTCAGCCCCAGCATTTT,CASSITGVGQPQHF
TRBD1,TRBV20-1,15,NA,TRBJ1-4,TGCAGTGCTAGAGATGGACAGGGAACTAATGAAAAACTGTTTTTT,CSARDGQGTNEKLFF
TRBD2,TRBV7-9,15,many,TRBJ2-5,TGTGCCAGCATCCTAGCGGGGGGCTTCCAAGAGACCCAGTACTTC,CASILAGGFQETQYF
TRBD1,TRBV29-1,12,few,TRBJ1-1,TGCAGCGTTGAGAGACAGGGGGCTGGAGCTTTCTTT,CSVERQGAGAFF
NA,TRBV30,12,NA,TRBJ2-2,TGTGCCTGGAGTAGAATGGGCGGGGAGCTGTTTTTT,CAWSRMGGELFF
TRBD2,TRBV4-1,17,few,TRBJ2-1,TGCGCCAGCAGCCAAGGCTTAACTAGCGGGTCCTACAATGAGCAGTTCTTC,CASSQGLTSGSYNEQFF
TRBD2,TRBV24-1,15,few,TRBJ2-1,TGTGCCACCAGTGACGCTAGCGGGGGCTTTTTTGAGCAGTTCTTC,CATSDASGGFFEQFF
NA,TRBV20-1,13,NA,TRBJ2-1,TGCAGTGCGAGTAGCGGTTGGGAGAATGAGCAGTTCTTC,CSASSGWENEQFF
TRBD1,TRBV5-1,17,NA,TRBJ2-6,TGCGCCAACCAGGACAGGGGCCCTTTCTCTGGGGCCAACGTCCTGACTTTC,CANQDRGPFSGANVLTF
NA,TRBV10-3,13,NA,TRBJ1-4,TGTGCCATCAGTGAAATGGGAAATGAAAAACTGTTTTTT,CAISEMGNEKLFF
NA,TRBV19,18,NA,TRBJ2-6,TGTGCCAGTAGTATTGGAGACAGTCTCATCTCTGGGGCCAACGTCCTGACTTTC,CASSIGDSLISGANVLTF
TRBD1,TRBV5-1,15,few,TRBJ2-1,TGCGCCAGCAGCTCGAACATTGACAGGGCCGGTGAGCAGTTCTTC,CASSSNIDRAGEQFF
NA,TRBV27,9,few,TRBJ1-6,TGTGCCAGCAGTGTTACCCTCCACTTT,CASSVTLHF
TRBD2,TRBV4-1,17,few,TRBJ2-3,TGCGCCAGCAGCCACACCGGGACTAGCGTCAGCACAGATACGCAGTATTTT,CASSHTGTSVSTDTQYF
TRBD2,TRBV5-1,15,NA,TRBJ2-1,TGCGCCAGCAGCACACTAGCGGGGGGGGACAATGAGCAGTTCTTC,CASSTLAGGDNEQFF
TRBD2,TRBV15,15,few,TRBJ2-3,TGTGCCACCAGCAGCTCAGCGGGGCTCACAGATACGCAGTATTTT,CATSSSAGLTDTQYF
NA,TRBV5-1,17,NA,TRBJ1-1,TGCGCCAGCAGCTTGGCCCGGGGACTCGCGGGCGACACTGAAGCTTTCTTT,CASSLARGLAGDTEAFF
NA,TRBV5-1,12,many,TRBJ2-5,TGCGCCAGCAGCGCCGACCGGGGGACCCAGTACTTC,CASSADRGTQYF
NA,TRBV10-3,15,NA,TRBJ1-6,TGTGCCATCAGTGATGAAGGGTCCTATAATTCACCCCTCCACTTT,CAISDEGSYNSPLHF
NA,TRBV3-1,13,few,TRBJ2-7,TGTGCCAGCAGCCCTTCCTGGTCCTACGAGCAGTACTTC,CASSPSWSYEQYF
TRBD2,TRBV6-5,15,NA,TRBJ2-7,TGTGCCAGCAGTTACGGGACTAGCGCCTCCTACGAGCAGTACTTC,CASSYGTSASYEQYF
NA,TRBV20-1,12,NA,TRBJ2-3,TGCAGTGCTAGAGGTCCGGGATATACGCAGTATTTT,CSARGPGYTQYF
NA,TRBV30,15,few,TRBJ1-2,TGTGCCTGGAGTATCCGCCTCGGGAGTGGCTATGGCTACACCTTC,CAWSIRLGSGYGYTF
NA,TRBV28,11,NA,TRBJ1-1,TGTGCCAGCAACGCAAACACTGAAGCTTTCTTT,CASNANTEAFF
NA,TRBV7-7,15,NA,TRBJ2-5,TGTGCTAGCAGCTTAGCTTCTAGGAGCTCGGAGACCCAGTACTTC,CASSLASRSSETQYF
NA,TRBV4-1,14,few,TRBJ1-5,TGCGCCAGCAGCCTTACAGGGTTAAATCAGCCCCAGCATTTT,CASSLTGLNQPQHF
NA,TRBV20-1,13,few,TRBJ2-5,TGCAGTGCTATCGGCCCGACTCAAGAGACCCAGTACTTC,CSAIGPTQETQYF
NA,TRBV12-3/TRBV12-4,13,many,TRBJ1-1,TGTGCCAGCAGTGACAGTTTGAACACTGAAGCTTTCTTT,CASSDSLNTEAFF
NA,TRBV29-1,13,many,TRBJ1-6,TGCAGCGTGGGGGCAGATAGAAATTCACCCCTCCACTTT,CSVGADRNSPLHF
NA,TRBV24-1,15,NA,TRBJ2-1,TGTGCCACCAGTGATCCTCACAGACATTTCAGTGAGCAGTTCTTC,CATSDPHRHFSEQFF
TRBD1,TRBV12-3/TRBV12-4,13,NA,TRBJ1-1,TGTGCCAGCAGAACGACAGGGGCGGGTGAAGCTTTCTTT,CASRTTGAGEAFF
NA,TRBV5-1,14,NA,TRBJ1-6,TGCGCCAGCAGCTTGGCCAAGTATAATTCACCCCTCCACTTT,CASSLAKYNSPLHF
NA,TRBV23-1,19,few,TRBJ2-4,TGCGCCAGCAGCCCCCCGGGTTGGAGGGCACGGGAGGCCAAAAACATTCAGTACTTC,CASSPPGWRAREAKNIQYF
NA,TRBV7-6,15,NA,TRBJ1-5,TGTGCCAGCAGCTTAGAGCGGGATAGCAATCAGCCCCAGCATTTT,CASSLERDSNQPQHF
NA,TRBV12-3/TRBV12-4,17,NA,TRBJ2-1,TGTGCCAGCAGTTTTGAGACGACAGGAATATCCTACAATGAGCAGTTCTTC,CASSFETTGISYNEQFF
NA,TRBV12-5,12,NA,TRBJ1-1,TGTGCTAGTGGTTTCCCTCAGATAGAAGCTTTCTTT,CASGFPQIEAFF
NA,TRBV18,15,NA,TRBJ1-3,TGTGCCAGCTCACCACCGGGGGTTACAGGAAACACCATATATTTT,CASSPPGVTGNTIYF
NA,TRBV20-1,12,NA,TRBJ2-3,TGCAGTGCTAGTACCCCTTGGGATACGCAGTATTTT,CSASTPWDTQYF
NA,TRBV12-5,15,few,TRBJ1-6,TGTGCTAGTGTTCTAAGGGGCTCCTATAATTCACCCCTCCACTTT,CASVLRGSYNSPLHF
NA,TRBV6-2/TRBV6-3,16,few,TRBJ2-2,TGTGCCAGCAGTTACTCGAGCCAGGATGGCACCGGGGAGCTGTTTTTT,CASSYSSQDGTGELFF
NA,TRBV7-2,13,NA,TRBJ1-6,TGTGCCAGCAGCTTGAGAGTAGCGGATCCCCTCCACTTT,CASSLRVADPLHF
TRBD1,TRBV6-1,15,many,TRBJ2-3,TGTGCCAGCGGCCGGACAGGGACGAGCACAGATACGCAGTATTTT,CASGRTGTSTDTQYF
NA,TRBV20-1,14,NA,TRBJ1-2,TGCAGTGCTGCCGGCGACAGGAAAGAATATGGCTACACCTTC,CSAAGDRKEYGYTF
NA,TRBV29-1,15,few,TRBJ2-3,TGCAGCGTTGAGGGGCCCTCAGGGAGTCAAGATACGCAGTATTTT,CSVEGPSGSQDTQYF
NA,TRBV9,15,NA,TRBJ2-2,TGTGCCAGCAGCGTAGCGGGGGAAGACGGCGGGGAGCTGTTTTTT,CASSVAGEDGGELFF
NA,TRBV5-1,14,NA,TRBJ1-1,TGCGCCAGCAGCTTTGGTCCGACCAGCACTGAAGCTTTCTTT,CASSFGPTSTEAFF
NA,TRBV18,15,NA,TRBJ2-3,TGTGCCAGCTCCCGGGGGGACAAACGCACAGATACGCAGTATTTT,CASSRGDKRTDTQYF
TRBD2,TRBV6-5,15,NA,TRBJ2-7,TGTGCCAGCAGTTACCTCGATAGCGGGGGCGGGGAGCAGTACTTC,CASSYLDSGGGEQYF
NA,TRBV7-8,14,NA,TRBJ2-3,TGTGCCAGCAGCTCCTGGGATCAGAAGGATACGCAGTATTTT,CASSSWDQKDTQYF
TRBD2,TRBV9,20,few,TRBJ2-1,TGTGCCAGCAGCGTGAGTGGGCTAGCGGGGGGGCAGGGTCTCTACAATGAGCAGTTCTTC,CASSVSGLAGGQGLYNEQFF
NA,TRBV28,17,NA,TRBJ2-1,TGTGCCAGCAGCCCCCTAGGGTCCGTGAGCTCCTACAATGAGCAGTTCTTC,CASSPLGSVSSYNEQFF
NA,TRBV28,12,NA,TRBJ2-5,TGTGCCAACAGTTTGGGCTGGGGGACCCAGTACTTC,CANSLGWGTQYF
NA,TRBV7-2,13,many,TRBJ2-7,TGTGCCAGCAGCCCCGGGGTGGGATACGAGCAGTACTTC,CASSPGVGYEQYF
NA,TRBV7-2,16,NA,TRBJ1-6,TGTGCCAGCAGCTCCGGCTCCATTTACTATAATTCACCCCTCCACTTT,CASSSGSIYYNSPLHF
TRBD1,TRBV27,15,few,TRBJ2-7,TGTGCCAGCAGTTTCCAGGACAGGGAGCTTTACGAGCAGTACTTC,CASSFQDRELYEQYF
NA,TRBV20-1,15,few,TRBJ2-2,TGCAGTGCCCAATCCATTAATCCGAACACCGGGGAGCTGTTTTTT,CSAQSINPNTGELFF
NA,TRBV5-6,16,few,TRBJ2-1,TGTGCCAGCAGCCCCGGAGTACTTTACTCGGGTTTTGAGCAGTTCTTC,CASSPGVLYSGFEQFF
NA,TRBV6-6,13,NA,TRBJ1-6,TGTGCCAGCAGTACAGAGTATAATTCACCCCTCCACTTT,CASSTEYNSPLHF